The rows below give T cell receptor beta chains drawn from one sample of a study of cytomegalovirus exposure and HLA in healthy donors. The method was immunoSEQ multiplex PCR; TCRdb's version includes in-frame clones alone and lacks a portion of them. This table has about 110,000 clones, about 68% appearing once. The material sequenced was PBMCs. These receptors were obtained from a man aged 25-40 years in good health and CMV-seropositive. Each CDR3 is given with its conserved first and last residue. The order of the fields is clone size, J gene, CDR3 length, D gene, V gene, CDR3 protein, CDR3 DNA. D genes are given only for firm matches. Some rows have no size entry. The others give once, few or many, or a class for an expanded clone.

few | TRBJ1-1 | 14 | . | TRBV9 | CASSVGPPNTEAFF | TGTGCCAGCAGCGTAGGGCCCCCGAACACTGAAGCTTTCTTT
. | TRBJ1-1 | 14 | TRBD1 | TRBV6-1 | CASSKGQGTTEAFF | TGTGCCAGCAGTAAGGGACAGGGGACCACTGAAGCTTTCTTT
. | TRBJ2-6 | 15 | . | TRBV27 | CASSTTVSGANVLTF | TGTGCCAGCAGTACCACAGTCTCTGGGGCCAACGTCCTGACTTTC
. | TRBJ2-3 | 13 | . | TRBV7-9 | CASSLALVDTQYF | TGTGCCAGCAGCTTAGCGCTAGTGGATACGCAGTATTTT
. | TRBJ1-1 | 13 | . | TRBV6-1 | CASSESNSREAFF | TGTGCCAGCAGTGAAAGTAACAGTCGTGAAGCTTTCTTT
few | TRBJ1-2 | 17 | . | TRBV18 | CASSPDQGRTSNYGYTF | TGTGCCAGCTCACCGGACCAGGGGCGAACATCTAACTATGGCTACACCTTC
. | TRBJ2-5 | 14 | TRBD2 | TRBV13 | CASSLSSGGETQYF | TGTGCCAGCAGCTTAAGTAGCGGGGGCGAGACCCAGTACTTC
once | TRBJ2-1 | 15 | TRBD2 | TRBV5-1 | CASSLVSGGTNEQFF | TGCGCCAGCAGCTTGGTAAGCGGGGGGACAAACGAGCAGTTCTTC
. | TRBJ1-6 | 12 | . | TRBV6-5 | CASSFGEVPLHF | TGTGCCAGCAGTTTCGGCGAGGTACCCCTCCACTTT
. | TRBJ2-4 | 14 | . | TRBV2 | CASNPDSSLNIQYF | TGTGCCAGCAATCCCGACAGTAGTCTAAACATTCAGTACTTC
. | TRBJ1-1 | 13 | TRBD1 | TRBV2 | CASRATGGTEAFF | TGTGCCAGCAGAGCGACAGGGGGCACTGAAGCTTTCTTT
once | TRBJ2-1 | 15 | . | TRBV4-2 | CASSQVRGEGNEQFF | TGTGCCAGCAGCCAAGTGAGGGGGGAGGGCAATGAGCAGTTCTTC
. | TRBJ2-7 | 14 | TRBD2 | TRBV27 | CASAGGGSAHEQYF | TGTGCCAGCGCTGGGGGGGGGAGTGCCCACGAGCAGTACTTC
. | TRBJ1-2 | 13 | TRBD1 | TRBV2 | CASRQGPNYGYTF | TGTGCCAGTCGACAGGGCCCTAACTATGGCTACACCTTC
once | TRBJ1-1 | 14 | TRBD1 | TRBV5-1 | CASSRQGAGTEAFF | TGCGCCAGCAGCAGGCAGGGGGCTGGGACTGAAGCTTTCTTT
. | TRBJ2-5 | 14 | TRBD1 | TRBV2 | CATRSGTAQETQYF | TGTGCCACCCGGTCCGGGACAGCCCAAGAGACCCAGTACTTC
few | TRBJ1-1 | 15 | . | TRBV4-1 | CASSQEVPGTGGAFF | TGCGCCAGCAGCCAAGAAGTCCCGGGGACGGGGGGAGCTTTCTTT
. | TRBJ1-4 | 15 | . | TRBV6-1 | CASSGGGTWGEKLFF | TGTGCCAGCAGTGGGGGGGGGACTTGGGGTGAAAAACTGTTTTTT
. | TRBJ1-1 | 12 | TRBD1 | TRBV19 | CASKRGRTEAFF | TGTGCCAGTAAAAGGGGGCGGACTGAAGCTTTCTTT
. | TRBJ1-2 | 12 | TRBD1 | TRBV7-9 | CASSWTGTGYTF | TGTGCCAGCAGCTGGACAGGCACTGGCTACACCTTC
. | TRBJ2-1 | 14 | . | TRBV27 | CASKWGESYNEQFF | TGTGCCAGCAAATGGGGCGAGTCCTACAATGAGCAGTTCTTC
. | TRBJ1-1 | 13 | . | TRBV29-1 | CSVHSAGKTEAFF | TGCAGCGTTCATTCCGCCGGGAAAACTGAAGCTTTCTTT
. | TRBJ1-2 | 15 | . | TRBV6-5 | CASWGGGDWDYGYTF | TGTGCCAGTTGGGGAGGTGGGGATTGGGACTATGGCTACACCTTC
. | TRBJ2-7 | 14 | . | TRBV18 | CASSPIRQAHEQYF | TGTGCCAGCTCACCCATCCGACAGGCCCACGAGCAGTACTTC
. | TRBJ1-3 | 18 | . | TRBV7-9 | CASSHTREAWVFGNTIYF | TGTGCCAGCAGCCACACCCGGGAGGCTTGGGTTTTTGGAAACACCATATATTTT
few | TRBJ2-5 | 12 | . | TRBV21-1 | CASSKASETQYF | TGTGCCAGCAGCAAAGCCTCAGAGACCCAGTACTTC
. | TRBJ2-1 | 17 | TRBD2 | TRBV9 | CASSVEGRGVPHNEQFF | TGTGCCAGCAGCGTAGAGGGGCGGGGGGTGCCACACAATGAGCAGTTCTTC
few | TRBJ2-6 | 15 | . | TRBV15 | CATSRGTSGANVLTF | TGTGCCACCAGCAGAGGGACATCTGGGGCCAACGTCCTGACTTTC
once | TRBJ2-7 | 11 | . | TRBV2 | CASREYYEQYF | TGTGCCAGCCGGGAGTACTACGAGCAGTACTTC
. | TRBJ1-2 | 12 | TRBD1 | TRBV18 | CATATGDYGYTF | TGTGCCACTGCTACAGGGGACTATGGCTACACCTTC
. | TRBJ2-1 | 14 | TRBD2 | TRBV6-1 | CASSGRGLAYEQFF | TGTGCCAGCAGTGGGAGGGGACTAGCGTATGAGCAGTTCTTC
. | TRBJ1-4 | 17 | . | TRBV4-1 | CASSQAGVRATNEKLFF | TGCGCCAGCAGCCAAGCAGGGGTGAGGGCAACTAATGAAAAACTGTTTTTT
few | TRBJ2-3 | 15 | TRBD2 | TRBV6-6 | CASVSAGGSTDTQYF | TGTGCCAGCGTTTCGGCGGGGGGGAGCACAGATACGCAGTATTTT
once | TRBJ1-4 | 16 | . | TRBV15 | CATSRHKNSQNEKLFF | TGTGCCACCAGCAGGCACAAGAACAGCCAGAATGAAAAACTGTTTTTT
. | TRBJ2-2 | 13 | . | TRBV6-4 | CASSDRDTGELFF | TGTGCCAGCAGTGACCGGGACACCGGGGAGCTGTTTTTT
. | TRBJ1-6 | 13 | TRBD1 | TRBV5-6 | CASSFRDRDTLHF | TGTGCCAGCAGCTTCCGGGACAGGGATACCCTCCACTTT
few | TRBJ2-7 | 13 | TRBD2 | TRBV29-1 | CSVSSGGWVEQYF | TGCAGCGTCTCTAGCGGGGGATGGGTAGAGCAGTACTTC
once | TRBJ2-7 | 14 | TRBD1 | TRBV27 | CASRHDRGTYEQYF | TGTGCCAGCAGACATGACAGGGGGACCTACGAGCAGTACTTC
. | TRBJ1-2 | 13 | TRBD1 | TRBV4-1 | CASSQTGARGYTF | TGCGCCAGCAGCCAAACAGGGGCCAGGGGCTACACCTTC
few | TRBJ1-4 | 15 | TRBD1 | TRBV2 | CASSRAGTGGEKLFF | TGTGCCAGCAGTCGGGCCGGGACAGGAGGTGAAAAACTGTTTTTT
. | TRBJ1-3 | 17 | . | TRBV11-3 | CASSRSGAFDSGNTIYF | TGTGCCAGCAGCCGTAGCGGGGCCTTTGACTCTGGAAACACCATATATTTT
. | TRBJ1-5 | 13 | . | TRBV19 | CASSDRPSQPQHF | TGTGCCAGTTCAGACAGGCCCAGTCAGCCCCAGCATTTT
. | TRBJ1-2 | 13 | TRBD1 | TRBV2 | CASSERGPEGYTF | TGTGCCAGCAGTGAAAGGGGGCCGGAGGGCTACACCTTC
. | TRBJ2-5 | 13 | . | TRBV9 | CASSVVPEKTQYF | TGTGCCAGCAGCGTAGTACCGGAGAAGACCCAGTACTTC
once | TRBJ2-5 | 17 | TRBD2 | TRBV5-1 | CASYRGASGGSQETQYF | TGCGCCAGCTACCGAGGGGCTAGCGGGGGGTCACAAGAGACCCAGTACTTC
once | TRBJ1-1 | 19 | . | TRBV4-1 | CASSQDGPQGLEKDTEAFF | TGCGCCAGCAGCCAAGATGGTCCACAGGGTTTGGAGAAGGACACTGAAGCTTTCTTT
. | TRBJ1-2 | 14 | . | TRBV7-9 | CASSLGSGNYGYTF | TGTGCCAGCAGCTTAGGGTCCGGGAACTATGGCTACACCTTC
few | TRBJ2-3 | 15 | TRBD2 | TRBV27 | CASSFTSGATDTQYF | TGTGCCAGCAGTTTTACTAGCGGGGCCACAGATACGCAGTATTTT
few | TRBJ1-1 | 14 | . | TRBV6-1 | CASSERAGFTEAFF | TGTGCCAGCAGTGAAAGGGCAGGGTTTACTGAAGCTTTCTTT
. | TRBJ1-3 | 15 | . | TRBV9 | CASSAGLLSGNTIYF | TGTGCCAGCAGCGCGGGACTTCTCTCTGGAAACACCATATATTTT